The present entry profiles one T cell receptor (beta chain) with its context. The CDR3 is 14 amino acids. The germline CDR1 and CDR2 sequences are WSHSY and SAAADI. This record belongs to a study of T cells expressing NK-cell markers. TCRdb re-analyzed the 5' RACE reads; it lists each CDR3 protein once, without DNA. The sample has about 390,000 distinct CDR3 sequences. The specimen was blood T cells: a sorted CD56 or NKG2C T cell subset, CD4+ or CD8+ T cells, or bulk PBMC T cells (not recorded which). This TCR derives from a woman aged 50 to 60 in good health. The chain joins TRBV10-2 to TRBJ1-5. The CDR3: CASSESAANQPQHF.